Included here is one T cell receptor beta chain sequence, with context. These data originate in a study of blood T cell repertoires in COVID-19. In the study overall: Both acute and convalescent COVID-19 samples were obtained from the United States, Italy and Spain.

Enrolment of Seattle patients took place during active infection, and they were followed longitudinally. The repertoire was sequenced with immunoSEQ multiplex PCR; TCRdb's copy has only in-frame clones and lacks some. The data contain 270,000 or so clones, around 87% of them singletons. The length of the CDR3 is 15 residues. Per the germline V gene, CDR1 is MGHRA and CDR2 is YSYEKL. V was pared by 4 bases and J by 3 bases, with 13 bases between. This chain links TRBV4-1 with TRBJ1-3; the D is unclear. The specimen sequenced was peripheral blood. The receptor's source is an older woman with COVID-19, enrolled during active disease. The CDR3 bases are TGCGCCAGCAGCCTCAATGAGCGCATTGGAAACACCATATATTTT. Its translation: CASSLNERIGNTIYF.